This entry features one T cell receptor (beta chain) sequence. What it binds is unknown. This specimen belongs to a study of OX40 agonist ivuxolimab in advanced cancers. The wider study: In this trial design, patients received ivuxolimab intravenously at 0.01 to 10 mg/kg every 2 weeks. Eligibility admitted prior anti-PD-1, anti-PD-L1 or anti-CTLA-4 therapy; 35% to 40% had some.

This CDR3 is built from 16 residues. Trimming left V 0 bases short and J 6 bases short, with 17 bases between. Germline CDR1 is MNHEY and CDR2 is SVGAGI. Findings and caveats of the study: People who partly responded at 0.1-3.0 mg/kg had some of the least clonal expansion seen. Relative to CD4+ cells, CD8+ T cells on average had more expanded clones.

Assay: immunoSEQ multiplex PCR; the TCRdb copy retains only in-frame clones and omits some. The table includes some 64,000 clones, 87% detected once. This rearrangement joins TRBV6-5 to TRBJ1-1; the D is unclear. The specimen comprised CD4+ or CD8+ T cells sorted from blood, sampled in a trial of the OX40 agonist ivuxolimab. The receptor comes from an adult with an advanced solid tumor such as melanoma, head and neck, liver or kidney cancer. For the CDR3, the DNA is TGTGCCAGCAGTTACTCGATGGACGCGGGAGAACCTGAAGCTTTCTTT. Amino acid sequence: CASSYSMDAGEPEAFF.